What follows is one TCR beta chain and its context. The data stem from a study of blood T cell dynamics during melanoma immunotherapy. V lost 0 bases and J lost 2, with 10 bases in between. CDR3 length: 15 amino acids. Germline lookup yields CDR1 SGDLS and CDR2 YYNGEE. TCRdb's copy holds only in-frame clones and misses some; the assay was immunoSEQ multiplex PCR. The table records approximately 17,000 clones, roughly nine tenths of them present only once. Time point defined: week 3, after first cycle of checkpoint inhibitor. Patients with prior systemic cancer treatment, concomitant immunosuppressants, or other active malignancies were excluded.

This chain joins TRBV9 and TRBJ2-3; D gene unclear. This receptor was identified in a human donor with melanoma. The sample was blood, taken from a patient treated with checkpoint blockade. CDR3: CASSVDGATTDTQYF. In DNA form, the CDR3 reads TGTGCCAGCAGCGTAGACGGAGCGACCACAGATACGCAGTATTTT.